These 22 T cell receptor beta chains originate from one sample sequenced in a study of cytomegalovirus exposure and HLA in healthy donors. PCR was performed using 60 Vbeta and 13 Jbeta primers. Method: immunoSEQ multiplex PCR; TCRdb's copy keeps in-frame clones and lacks some. The repertoire holds about 160,000 clones, with more than 80% as singletons. Sequencing was performed on PBMCs. These receptors were obtained from a woman aged 18-29 years in good health and CMV-seronegative.

The chain uses TRBV6-6 and TRBJ2-1, with 7 bases identical to TRBD2. Germline V gene data show CDR1 as MNHNY and CDR2 as SVGAGI (reference sequence). The CDR3 runs to 15 residues. V shed 0 bases and J 9 bases; nucleotides not matched to a gene: 8. Written as DNA, the CDR3 is TGTGCCAGCAGTTACTCTGGGGGGGGGAGCAGTGAGCAGTTCTTC. Residues: CASSYSGGGSSEQFF.

This clone turned up a few times. V and J are TRBV10-3 and TRBJ1-3; no clear D gene. The CDR3 has 14 residues. Trimming took 2 bases from V and 4 from J, leaving 9 bases between them. CDR1 is ENHRY, CDR2 SYGVKD, per germline. The CDR3 reads CAISEAGSGNTIYF. DNA of the CDR3: TGTGCCATCAGTGAGGCGGGGTCGGGAAACACCATATATTTT.

The rearrangement links TRBV19 to TRBJ2-1; the D gene is possibly TRBD1 (6 bases). CDR1 and CDR2 from the germline V gene are LNHDA and SQIVND (reference sequence). CDR3 length: 14 amino acids. V was cut by 8 bases and J by 5 bases, with 16 bases left in between. The CDR3 loop reads CASGLQGSHNEQFF. DNA of the CDR3: TGTGCCAGTGGACTGCAGGGGTCCCACAATGAGCAGTTCTTC.

V is TRBV5-1 and J is TRBJ2-5, with TRBD1 matching over 11 bases. The V gene end was trimmed by 4 bases and the J gene end by 7 bases; junction bases not matched to a gene: 12. CDR1 and CDR2 (germline): SGHRS, YFSETQ. CDR3 length equals 16 residues. The CDR3 region is CASSTEGTGGGSTQYF. DNA of the CDR3: TGCGCCAGCAGCACTGAGGGGACAGGGGGAGGTTCGACCCAGTACTTC.

The chain links TRBV9 to TRBJ2-3, with TRBD2 identical over 10 bases. V lost 2 bases and J lost 6; bases outside the gene matches: 15. This CDR3 comprises 18 residues. Germline V CDR1 and CDR2: SGDLS, YYNGEE. The DNA for the CDR3 is TGTGCCAGCAGCGTCTTCCCAAAGCGGGAGGGCCCTCACGATACGCAGTATTTT. Its protein is CASSVFPKREGPHDTQYF.

The rearrangement joins TRBV15 to TRBJ1-5; a possible D gene is TRBD1 (6 bases). In germline, CDR1 is LNHNV, CDR2 YYDKDF (reference sequence). This CDR3 is built from 16 residues. The germline V and J ends were trimmed by 0 bases and 0 bases, with 9 bases remaining between them. CDR3: CATSREGGYSNQPQHF. The CDR3 DNA is TGTGCCACCAGCAGAGAAGGGGGATATAGCAATCAGCCCCAGCATTTT.

The chain carries TRBV11-3 and TRBJ2-5; 10 bases match TRBD1. This CDR3 is built from 14 residues. V was clipped by 5 bases and J by 9 bases; unmatched bases: 9. The germline V gene has CDR1 SGHNT and CDR2 YENEEA. CDR3 in DNA: TGTGCCAGCAGCCGGTTAGGACAGGGGGGATCCCAGTACTTC. It is translated as CASSRLGQGGSQYF.

V gene TRBV6-1 combines with J gene TRBJ1-2, with 7 bases fitting TRBD1. Germline-derived CDR1 and CDR2 are MNHNS and SASEGT. Germline trimming cut 3 bases from V and 8 bases from J; bases unmatched to any gene: 15. The CDR3 consists of 16 residues. DNA of the CDR3: TGTGCCAGCAGTGATACCGGGACAGCACGTCTCCGGGGCTACACCTTC. This codes for CASSDTGTARLRGYTF.

This clone was seen more than once but under ten times. V gene TRBV21-1 combines with J gene TRBJ1-5; TRBD1 is the table's D call, not checked against the DNA. TRBV21-1 is given as a pseudogene. The CDR3 length is 19 residues. CDR3 sequence: CASSPTKGQGDLRNQPQHF. CDR3 sequence (DNA): TGTGCCAGCAGCCCAACTAAAGGACAGGGGGATCTAAGGAATCAGCCCCAGCATTTT.

The chain links TRBV5-6 to TRBJ2-2; 12 bases line up with TRBD2. V was clipped by 4 bases and J by 4 bases; unmatched bases: 8. Germline V CDR1 and CDR2: SGHDT, YYEEEE. The CDR3 has 17 residues. The CDR3 loop reads CASSPLLAGGITGELFF. CDR3 in DNA: TGTGCCAGCAGCCCGTTACTAGCGGGAGGAATCACCGGGGAGCTGTTTTTT.

This clone was seen just once. V is TRBV9 and J is TRBJ1-1; D is possibly TRBD1 (6 bases). V was clipped by 0 bases and J by 0 bases, with 9 bases between them. The V gene's germline CDR1 is SGDLS and CDR2 YYNGEE. This CDR3 has 15 residues. The DNA for the CDR3 is TGTGCCAGCAGCGTAGAACAGGGAATGAACACTGAAGCTTTCTTT. This gives the protein CASSVEQGMNTEAFF.

The CDR3 sequence: CASSRGLARGNQETQYF. DNA of the CDR3: TGCGCCAGCAGCCGTGGACTAGCTCGGGGGAACCAAGAGACCCAGTACTTC. The J gene is TRBJ2-5, the V gene TRBV4-1, with 8 bases fitting TRBD2. V gave up 4 bases and J gave up 0 bases; unmatched junction bases: 10. Germline V gene lookup returns CDR1 MGHRA and CDR2 YSYEKL. CDR3 length equals 17 residues.

The rearrangement uses TRBV6-1 and TRBJ2-1; 9 nucleotides line up with TRBD2. Germline V gene data show CDR1 as MNHNS and CDR2 as SASEGT. The length of the CDR3 is 14 residues. V lost 5 bases and J lost 7; bases outside the gene matches: 6. This CDR3 reads CASSLWREGNEQFF. For the CDR3, the DNA is TGTGCCAGCAGTCTCTGGCGGGAGGGTAATGAGCAGTTCTTC.

The gene calls are TRBV11-1 and TRBJ1-2; the match to TRBD1 covers 10 bases. This CDR3 comprises 14 residues. Germline-derived CDR1 and CDR2 are SGHAT and FQDESV (reference sequence). Trimming cost V 5 bases and J 8 bases; bases outside gene matches: 8. This chain's CDR3 is CASSETTGGVGYTF. The CDR3 nucleotides read TGTGCCAGCAGCGAAACGACAGGGGGCGTGGGCTACACCTTC.

The chain joins TRBV11-1 to TRBJ2-3; possibly TRBD2 for D (6 bases). The CDR3 contains 13 residues. Germline V gene sequence: CDR1 SGHAT, CDR2 FQDESV (reference sequence). Trimming took 3 bases from V and 6 from J, leaving 10 bases between them. The chain's CDR3 is CASSFSGGDTQYF. CDR3 nucleotide sequence: TGTGCCAGCAGCTTTAGCGGTGGGGATACGCAGTATTTT.

The chain employs TRBV5-6 and TRBJ2-1; 7 positions agree with TRBD2. There are 16 residues in the CDR3. Germline V lookup: CDR1 SGHDT, CDR2 YYEEEE. Unmatched junction bases numbered 19, after V lost 4 bases and J lost 12 bases. CDR3 in DNA: TGTGCCAGCAGCAAAAGACTAGCAGGTTTTGGTTCTGGGCAGTTCTTC. This gives the protein CASSKRLAGFGSGQFF.

This chain joins TRBV28 and TRBJ1-2, with D perhaps TRBD1 (6 bases). V lost 2 bases and J lost 5, with 12 bases in between. The germline gives CDR1 MDHEN, CDR2 SYDVKM. This CDR3 has 14 amino acids. CDR3 sequence: CASSLGGGGYGYTF. Here the CDR3 DNA reads TGTGCCAGCAGTTTAGGAGGGGGGGGGTATGGCTACACCTTC.

This clone has only one observation. V and J are TRBV10-2 and TRBJ2-7; 11 bases match TRBD1. The germline V gene has CDR1 WSHSY and CDR2 SAAADI. The CDR3 length is 17 residues. V trimming: 9 bases; J trimming: 7 bases; junction bases outside the gene matches: 20. This CDR3 is CASTLRTGGSLFVEQYF. The CDR3 DNA follows: TGCGCCAGTACCTTAAGGACAGGGGGCTCCTTGTTCGTGGAGCAGTACTTC.

In this sample, this clone turned up a few times. CDR3 DNA sequence: TGCGCCAGCAGTGAAGGGGGGAACACTGAAGCTTTCTTT. The encoded protein is CASSEGGNTEAFF. V gene TRBV10-1 combines with J gene TRBJ1-1; TRBD1 is a possible D gene (6 bases). V lost 3 bases and J 1 base, leaving 6 bases between the germline ends. In germline, CDR1 is WNHNN, CDR2 SYGVQD (reference sequence). The CDR3 runs 13 residues.

The chain uses TRBV5-1 and TRBJ1-1; D is possibly TRBD1 (5 bases). Between the trimmed V and J ends, which lost 4 bases and 4 bases, there was a span of 14 bases. The CDR3 extends over 14 amino acids. The V gene's germline CDR1 is SGHRS and CDR2 YFSETQ. CDR3 bases: TGCGCCAGCAGCGAGCTCTCTAGGGGCACTGAAGCTTTCTTT. This codes for CASSELSRGTEAFF.

The sample holds one count of this clone. J is TRBJ2-1 and V is TRBV15, with 7 bases fitting TRBD1. The CDR3 is 17 amino acids. CDR1 LNHNV and CDR2 YYDKDF come from the germline V gene (reference sequence). V lost 2 bases, J lost 6 bases, and 13 bases stayed unmatched. The CDR3 DNA reads TGTGCCACCAGCAGATCCAAGGGGGCGAGTAGTAGCAATGAGCAGTTCTTC. Amino acids: CATSRSKGASSSNEQFF.

The chain employs TRBV5-3 and TRBJ2-6; D gene ambiguous. TRBV5-3 is reported as an ORF; its role is uncertain. CDR3 length equals 15 residues. V lost 0 bases, J lost 1 base, and 5 bases lay in between. The CDR3 nucleotides are TGTGCCAGAAGCTTGGTCCTATCTGGGGCCAACGTCCTGACTTTC. Translation gives CARSLVLSGANVLTF.